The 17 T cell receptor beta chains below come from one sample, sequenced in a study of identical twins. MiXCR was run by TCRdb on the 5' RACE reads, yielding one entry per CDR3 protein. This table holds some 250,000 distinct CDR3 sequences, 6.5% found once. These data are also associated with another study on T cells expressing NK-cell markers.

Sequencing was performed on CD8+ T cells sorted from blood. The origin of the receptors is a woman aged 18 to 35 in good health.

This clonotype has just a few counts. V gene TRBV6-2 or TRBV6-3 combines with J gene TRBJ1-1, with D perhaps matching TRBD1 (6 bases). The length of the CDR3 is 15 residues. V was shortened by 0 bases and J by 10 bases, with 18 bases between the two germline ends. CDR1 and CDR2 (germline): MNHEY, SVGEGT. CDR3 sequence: CASSYSSSTGQRAFF. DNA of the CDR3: TGTGCCAGCAGTTACTCGAGTTCCACAGGGCAACGAGCTTTCTTT.

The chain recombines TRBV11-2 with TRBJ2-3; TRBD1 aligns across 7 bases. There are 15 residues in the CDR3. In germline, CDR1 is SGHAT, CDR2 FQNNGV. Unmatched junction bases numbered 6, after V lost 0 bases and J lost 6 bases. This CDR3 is CASSLEHRGSDTQYF. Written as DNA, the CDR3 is TGTGCCAGCAGCTTAGAACACAGGGGCAGCGATACGCAGTATTTT.

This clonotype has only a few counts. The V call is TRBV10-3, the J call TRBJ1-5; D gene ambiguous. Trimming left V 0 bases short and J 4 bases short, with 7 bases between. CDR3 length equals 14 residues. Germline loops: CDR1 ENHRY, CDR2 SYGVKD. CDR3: CAISESTYNQPQHF. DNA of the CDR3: TGTGCCATCAGTGAGTCGACATATAATCAGCCCCAGCATTTT.

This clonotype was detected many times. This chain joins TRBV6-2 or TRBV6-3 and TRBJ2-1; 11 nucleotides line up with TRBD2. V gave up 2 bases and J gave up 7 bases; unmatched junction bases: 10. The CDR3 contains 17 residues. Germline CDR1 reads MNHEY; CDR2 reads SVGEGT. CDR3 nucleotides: TGTGCCAGCAGTTACCTCACTAGCGGGAGTCTGGTAAATGAGCAGTTCTTC. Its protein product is CASSYLTSGSLVNEQFF.

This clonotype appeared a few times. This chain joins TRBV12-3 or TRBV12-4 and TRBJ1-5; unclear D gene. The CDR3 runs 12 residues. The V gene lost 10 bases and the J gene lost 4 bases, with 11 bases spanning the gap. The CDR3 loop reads CAIQGGNQPQHF. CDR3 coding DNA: TGTGCCATCCAAGGTGGGAATCAGCCCCAGCATTTT.

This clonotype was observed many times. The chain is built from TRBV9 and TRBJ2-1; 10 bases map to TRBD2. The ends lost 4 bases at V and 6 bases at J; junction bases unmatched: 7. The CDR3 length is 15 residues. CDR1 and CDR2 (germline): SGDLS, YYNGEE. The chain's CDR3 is CASSRAGGSGNEQFF. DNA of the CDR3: TGTGCCAGCAGCCGAGCGGGAGGGTCGGGCAATGAGCAGTTCTTC.

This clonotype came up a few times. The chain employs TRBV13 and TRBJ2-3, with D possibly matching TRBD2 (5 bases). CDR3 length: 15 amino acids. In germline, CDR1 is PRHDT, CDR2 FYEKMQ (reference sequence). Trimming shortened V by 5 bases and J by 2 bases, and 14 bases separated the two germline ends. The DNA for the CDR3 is TGTGCCAGCAGCCTCTTCACGGACTTCACAGATACGCAGTATTTT. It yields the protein CASSLFTDFTDTQYF. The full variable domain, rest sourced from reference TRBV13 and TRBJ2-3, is AAGVIQSPRHLIKEKRETATLKCYPIPRHDTVYWYQQGPGQDPQFLISFYEKMQSDKGSIPDRFSAQQFSDYHSELNMSSLELGDSALYFCASSLFTDFTDTQYFGPGTRLTVL.

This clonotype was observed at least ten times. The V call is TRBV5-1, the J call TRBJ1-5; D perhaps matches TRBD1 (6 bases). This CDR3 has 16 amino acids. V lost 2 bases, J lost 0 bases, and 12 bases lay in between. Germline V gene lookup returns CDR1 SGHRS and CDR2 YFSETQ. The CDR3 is CASSLHPGHSNQPQHF. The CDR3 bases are TGCGCCAGCAGCTTACACCCGGGACATAGCAATCAGCCCCAGCATTTT.

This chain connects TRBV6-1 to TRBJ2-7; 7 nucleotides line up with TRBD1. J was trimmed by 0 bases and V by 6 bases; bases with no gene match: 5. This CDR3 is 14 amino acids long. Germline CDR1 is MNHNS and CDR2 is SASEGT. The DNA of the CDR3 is TGTGCCAGCAGAGGGACAGACAGCTCCTACGAGCAGTACTTC. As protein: CASRGTDSSYEQYF.

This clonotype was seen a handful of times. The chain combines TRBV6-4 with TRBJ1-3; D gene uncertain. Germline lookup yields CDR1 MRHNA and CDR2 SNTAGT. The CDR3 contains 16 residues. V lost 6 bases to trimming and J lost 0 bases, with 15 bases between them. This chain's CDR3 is CASRARTAPSGNTIYF. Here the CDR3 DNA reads TGTGCCAGCAGGGCTCGGACGGCCCCCTCTGGAAACACCATATATTTT.

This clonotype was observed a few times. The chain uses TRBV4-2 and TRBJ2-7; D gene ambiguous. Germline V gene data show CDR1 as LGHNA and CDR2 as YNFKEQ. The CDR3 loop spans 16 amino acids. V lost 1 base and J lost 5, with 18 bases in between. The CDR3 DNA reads TGTGCCAGCAGCCAAGGTTACTCCGCAATAACCCACGAGCAGTACTTC. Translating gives CASSQGYSAITHEQYF.

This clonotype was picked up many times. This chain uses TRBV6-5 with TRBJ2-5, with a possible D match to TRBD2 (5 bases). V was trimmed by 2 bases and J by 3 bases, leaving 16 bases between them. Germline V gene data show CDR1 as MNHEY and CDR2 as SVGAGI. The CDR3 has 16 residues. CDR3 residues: CASSYPKGGFEETQYF. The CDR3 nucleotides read TGTGCCAGCAGTTACCCCAAAGGAGGATTTGAAGAGACCCAGTACTTC.

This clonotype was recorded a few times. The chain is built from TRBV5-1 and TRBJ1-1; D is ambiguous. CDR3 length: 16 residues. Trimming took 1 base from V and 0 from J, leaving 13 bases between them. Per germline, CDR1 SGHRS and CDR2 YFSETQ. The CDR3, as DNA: TGCGCCAGCAGCTTGTCTGAAGTAACGATGAACACTGAAGCTTTCTTT. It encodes CASSLSEVTMNTEAFF.

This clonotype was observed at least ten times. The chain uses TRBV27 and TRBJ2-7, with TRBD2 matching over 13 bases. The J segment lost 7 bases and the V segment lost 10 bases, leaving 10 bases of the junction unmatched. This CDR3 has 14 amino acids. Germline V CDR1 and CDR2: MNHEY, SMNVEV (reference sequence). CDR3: CATRGLAGVGEQYF. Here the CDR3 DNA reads TGTGCCACACGAGGACTAGCGGGAGTAGGGGAGCAGTACTTC.

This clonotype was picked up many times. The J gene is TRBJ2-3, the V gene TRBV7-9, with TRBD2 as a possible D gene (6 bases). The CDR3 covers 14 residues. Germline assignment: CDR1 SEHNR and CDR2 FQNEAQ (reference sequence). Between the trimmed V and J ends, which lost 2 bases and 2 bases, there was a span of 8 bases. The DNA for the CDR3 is TGTGCCAGCAGCTTAAAGCGGGTCACAGATACGCAGTATTTT. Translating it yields CASSLKRVTDTQYF.

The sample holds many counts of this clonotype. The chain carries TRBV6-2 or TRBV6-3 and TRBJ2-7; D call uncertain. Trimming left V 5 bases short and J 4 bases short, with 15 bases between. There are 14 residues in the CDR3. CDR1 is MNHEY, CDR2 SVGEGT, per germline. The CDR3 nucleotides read TGTGCCAGCAGTATCTACACTGATTTATACGAGCAGTACTTC. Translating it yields CASSIYTDLYEQYF.

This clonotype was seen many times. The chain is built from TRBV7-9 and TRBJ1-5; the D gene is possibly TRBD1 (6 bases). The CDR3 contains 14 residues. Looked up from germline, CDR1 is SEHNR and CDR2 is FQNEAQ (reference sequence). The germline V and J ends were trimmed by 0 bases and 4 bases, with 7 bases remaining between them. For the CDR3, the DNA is TGTGCCAGCAGCTTAGCACAGGGAAATCAGCCCCAGCATTTT. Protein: CASSLAQGNQPQHF.